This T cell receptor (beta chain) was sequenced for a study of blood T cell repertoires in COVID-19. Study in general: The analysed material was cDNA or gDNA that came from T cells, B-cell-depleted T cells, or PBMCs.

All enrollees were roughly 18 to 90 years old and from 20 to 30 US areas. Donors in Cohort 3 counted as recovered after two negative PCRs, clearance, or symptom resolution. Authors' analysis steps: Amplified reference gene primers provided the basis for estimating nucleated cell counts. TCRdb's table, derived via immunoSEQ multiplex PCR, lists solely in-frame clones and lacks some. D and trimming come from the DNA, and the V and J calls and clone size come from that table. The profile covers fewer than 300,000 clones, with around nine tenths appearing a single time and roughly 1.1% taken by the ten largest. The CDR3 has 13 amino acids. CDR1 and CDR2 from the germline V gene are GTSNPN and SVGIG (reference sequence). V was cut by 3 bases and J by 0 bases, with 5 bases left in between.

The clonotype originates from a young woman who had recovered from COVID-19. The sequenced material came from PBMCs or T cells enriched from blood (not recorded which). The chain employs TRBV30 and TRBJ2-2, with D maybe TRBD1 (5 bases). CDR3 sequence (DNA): TGTGCCTGGAGGACAGCGAACACCGGGGAGCTGTTTTTT. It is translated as CAWRTANTGELFF. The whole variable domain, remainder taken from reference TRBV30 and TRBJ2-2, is SQTIHQWPATLVQPVGSPLSLECTVEGTSNPNLYWYRQAAGRGLQLLFYSVGIGQISSEVPQNLSASRPQDRQFILSSKKLLLSDSGFYLCAWRTANTGELFFGEGSRLTVL.